This TCR beta chain was sequenced during a study of siplizumab effects on memory and regulatory T cells. Study results and caveats: There were only a minor fraction of alloreactive clones that mapped to unstimulated subsets. Naive T cells appeared more varied than memory cells and looked like key alloresponse contributors. Significant reduction of alloreactive sequences traceable to unstimulated CD4+ memory cells was observed with siplizumab.

Sequencing used immunoSEQ multiplex PCR; TCRdb keeps in-frame clones, though not all of them. Here the sample spans over 100,000 clones, over 90% being singletons. Trimming cost V 0 bases and J 4 bases, with 10 bases left between them. From germline, CDR1 is SGHNT and CDR2 YYREEE (reference sequence). This CDR3 is built from 15 residues. A note on this clone: Its antigen remains unidentified.

The chain couples TRBV5-4 to TRBJ1-4; D is unclear. The TCR was taken from a human donor in good health. Sequencing was performed on Tregs sorted from blood. This chain's CDR3 is CASSLGPGGNEKLFF. DNA for the CDR3: TGTGCCAGCAGCTTGGGTCCCGGTGGTAATGAAAAACTGTTTTTT.